This T cell receptor beta chain appears in the sequencing data of a study of T cells in Graves' hyperthyroidism and ophthalmopathy. This CDR3 is built from 14 residues. V was cut by 4 bases and J by 1 base, with 8 bases left in between. Germline CDR1 GTSNPN, CDR2 SVGIG (reference sequence). TCR beta CDR3 sequences were amplified from RNA transcripts. The primer set for the first-round RT-PCR of the TCR CDR3 was HTBI. TCRdb analysed the multiplex PCR reads with MiXCR anew, one entry per CDR3 protein. The sample gives approximately 480,000 distinct CDR3 sequences, around 20% of which show up once; about 26% is in the top ten. Each diagnosis drew on symptoms, thyroxine, TRAb, thyroid ultrasound and orbital computed tomography findings.

The receptor's source is a young man with Graves' hyperthyroidism. This chain connects TRBV30 to TRBJ2-6; a weak D match, TRBD2 (6 bases). Sequences were obtained from blood. The CDR3: CAWTRGSGANVLTF. The CDR3, as DNA: TGTGCCTGGACCCGGGGGTCTGGGGCCAACGTCCTGACTTTC. Using reference TRBV30 and TRBJ2-6 for the parts outside the CDR3, the full variable domain is SQTIHQWPATLVQPVGSPLSLECTVEGTSNPNLYWYRQAAGRGLQLLFYSVGIGQISSEVPQNLSASRPQDRQFILSSKKLLLSDSGFYLCAWTRGSGANVLTFGAGSRLTVL.